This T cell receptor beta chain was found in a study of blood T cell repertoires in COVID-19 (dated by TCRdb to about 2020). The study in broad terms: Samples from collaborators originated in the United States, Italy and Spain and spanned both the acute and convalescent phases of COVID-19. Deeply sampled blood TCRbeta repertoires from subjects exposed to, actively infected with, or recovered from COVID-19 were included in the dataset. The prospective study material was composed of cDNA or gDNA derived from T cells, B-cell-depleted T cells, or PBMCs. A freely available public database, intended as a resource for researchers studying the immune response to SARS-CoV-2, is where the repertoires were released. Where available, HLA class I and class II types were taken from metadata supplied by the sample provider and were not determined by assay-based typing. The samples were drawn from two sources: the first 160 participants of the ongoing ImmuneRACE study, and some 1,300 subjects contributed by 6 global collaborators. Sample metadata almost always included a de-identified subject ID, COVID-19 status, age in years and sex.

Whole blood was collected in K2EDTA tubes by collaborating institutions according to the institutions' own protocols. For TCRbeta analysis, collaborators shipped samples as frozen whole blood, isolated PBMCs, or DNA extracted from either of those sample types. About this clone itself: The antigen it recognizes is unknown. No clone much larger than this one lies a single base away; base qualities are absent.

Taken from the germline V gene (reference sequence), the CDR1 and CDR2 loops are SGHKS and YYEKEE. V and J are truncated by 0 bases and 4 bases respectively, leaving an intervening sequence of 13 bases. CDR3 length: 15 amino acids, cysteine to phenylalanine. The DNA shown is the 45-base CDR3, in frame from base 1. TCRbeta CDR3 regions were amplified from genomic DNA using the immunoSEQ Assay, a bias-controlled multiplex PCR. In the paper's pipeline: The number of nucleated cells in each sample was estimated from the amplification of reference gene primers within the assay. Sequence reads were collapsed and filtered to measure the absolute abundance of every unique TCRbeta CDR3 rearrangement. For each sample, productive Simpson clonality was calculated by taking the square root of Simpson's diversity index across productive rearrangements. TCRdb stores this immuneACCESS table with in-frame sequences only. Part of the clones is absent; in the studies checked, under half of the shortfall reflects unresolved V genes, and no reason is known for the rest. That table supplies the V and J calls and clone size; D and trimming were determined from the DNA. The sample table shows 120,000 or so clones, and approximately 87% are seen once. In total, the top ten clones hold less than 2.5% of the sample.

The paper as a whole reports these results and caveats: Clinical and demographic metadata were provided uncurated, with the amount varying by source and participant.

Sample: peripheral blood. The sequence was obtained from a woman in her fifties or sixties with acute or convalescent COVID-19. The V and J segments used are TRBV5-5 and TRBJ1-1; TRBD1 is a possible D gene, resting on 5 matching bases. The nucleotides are TGTGCCAGCAGCTTGGCGGCAGGGTCGGCCACTGAAGCTTTCTTT. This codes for CASSLAAGSATEAFF.